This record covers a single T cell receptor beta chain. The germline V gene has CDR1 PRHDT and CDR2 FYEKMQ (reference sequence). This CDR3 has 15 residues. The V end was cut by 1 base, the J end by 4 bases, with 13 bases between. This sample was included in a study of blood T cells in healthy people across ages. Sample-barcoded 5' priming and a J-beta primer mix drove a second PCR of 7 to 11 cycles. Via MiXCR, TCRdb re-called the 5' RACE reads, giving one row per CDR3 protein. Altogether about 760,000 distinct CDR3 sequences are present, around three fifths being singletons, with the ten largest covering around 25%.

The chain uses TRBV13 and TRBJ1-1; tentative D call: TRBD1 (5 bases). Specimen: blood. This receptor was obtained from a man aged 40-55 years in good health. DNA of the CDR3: TGTGCCAGCAGCTTAGATGGGGGGATGGGCACTGAAGCTTTCTTT. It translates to CASSLDGGMGTEAFF.